Below, 13 T cell receptor beta chains from the same sample are listed, as sequenced in a study of OX40 agonist ivuxolimab in advanced cancers. Sequencing was performed with immunoSEQ multiplex PCR; in TCRdb, only in-frame clones are kept and a portion is missing. The repertoire consists of about 30,000 clones, with 80% to 85% occurring once and the leading ten covering approximately 20%. The material sequenced was CD4+ or CD8+ T cells sorted from blood, taken in a trial of the OX40 agonist ivuxolimab. These receptors were taken from an adult with an advanced solid tumor such as melanoma, head and neck, liver or kidney cancer.

The rearrangement links TRBV7-2 to TRBJ2-5; a weak D match, TRBD2 (5 bases). CDR3 length: 16 amino acids. From germline, CDR1 is SGHTA and CDR2 FQGNSA. The V gene lost 2 bases and the J gene lost 1 base, with 14 bases spanning the gap. The CDR3 nucleotides are TGTGCCAGCAGCTTACATCAGCGGTCGGGCCAAGAGACCCAGTACTTC. Amino acid sequence: CASSLHQRSGQETQYF.

The chain combines TRBV27 with TRBJ1-5; D gene unclear. Germline V CDR1 and CDR2: MNHEY, SMNVEV (reference sequence). The ends were cut back, 0 bases at V and 4 bases at J, with 4 bases in the middle. The CDR3 spans 13 residues. The CDR3 DNA reads TGTGCCAGCAGTTTATCCTTGAATCAGCCCCAGCATTTT. This translates into CASSLSLNQPQHF.

CDR3 residues: CASSRAGVVAKNIQYF. CDR3 bases: TGTGCCAGCAGCCGAGCGGGGGTCGTAGCCAAAAACATTCAGTACTTC. The chain carries TRBV5-8 and TRBJ2-4; TRBD2 aligns across 8 bases. Losses at the gene ends were 4 bases for V and 0 bases for J; bases not matched to a gene: 6. This CDR3 comprises 16 residues. The germline V gene encodes CDR1 SGHTS and CDR2 YDEGEE.

This clone was observed a few times. This chain connects TRBV5-1 to TRBJ2-1, with 11 bases aligning to TRBD2. This CDR3 comprises 16 residues. V gave up 1 base and J gave up 10 bases; unmatched junction bases: 10. Germline CDR1 and CDR2: SGHRS and YFSETQ. The CDR3 protein is CASSLKRTSGSPEQFF. CDR3 nucleotides: TGCGCCAGCAGCTTGAAACGGACTAGCGGGTCTCCGGAGCAGTTCTTC.

The CDR3 region is CASGLGPYEQFF. DNA of the CDR3: TGTGCTAGTGGTTTGGGCCCGTATGAGCAGTTCTTC. The V call is TRBV12-5, the J call TRBJ2-1; D remains ambiguous. Germline values: CDR1 LGHNT, CDR2 FRNRAP. Trimming stripped 1 base from V and 8 bases from J, with 6 bases between. The CDR3 is 12 amino acids.

In DNA, the CDR3 is TGTGCCAGCAGCCCGGACAGGGGCTATGGCTACACCTTC. Amino acids: CASSPDRGYGYTF. The chain carries TRBV9 and TRBJ1-2; 9 bases are a match to TRBD1. This CDR3 has 13 amino acids. Germline CDR1 is SGDLS and CDR2 is YYNGEE. Trimming at V came to 4 bases and at J to 4 bases, leaving 2 bases not matched to a gene.

The V and J genes are TRBV27 and TRBJ2-7; 14 bases are a match to TRBD2. The germline gives CDR1 MNHEY, CDR2 SMNVEV (reference sequence). The CDR3 is 15 amino acids. V lost 4 bases and J lost 2; bases outside the gene matches: 1. Here the CDR3 reads CASSSGLAGAYEQYF. As DNA, the CDR3 is TGTGCCAGCAGTTCGGGACTAGCGGGAGCCTACGAGCAGTACTTC.

The chain combines TRBV14 with TRBJ2-5; 9 positions match TRBD2. The CDR3 extends over 15 amino acids. The V segment lost 4 bases and the J segment 9 bases; nucleotides outside the gene matches: 12. CDR1 and CDR2 from the germline V gene are SGHDN and FVKESK. In DNA, the CDR3 is TGTGCCAGCAGCCCCTTGACTAGCGGAGTTGATGCCCAGTACTTC. This sequence encodes CASSPLTSGVDAQYF.

The chain is built from TRBV6-5 and TRBJ1-2; D gene ambiguous. From germline, CDR1 is MNHEY and CDR2 SVGAGI. Between the trimmed V and J ends, which lost 6 bases and 4 bases, there was a span of 12 bases. The CDR3 runs 13 residues. CDR3 sequence: CASSEGEIYGYTF. CDR3 bases: TGTGCCAGCAGCGAGGGAGAGATCTATGGCTACACCTTC.

The J gene is TRBJ1-4, the V gene TRBV6-1; no definite D call. The length of the CDR3 is 16 residues. V lost 0 bases and J lost 7, with 15 bases in between. The germline gives CDR1 MNHNS, CDR2 SASEGT. In nucleotides, the CDR3 is TGTGCCAGCAGTGAAGCGGGCAGGAAGAGGATTGAAAAACTGTTTTTT. It translates to CASSEAGRKRIEKLFF.

This clone appeared once. The chain joins TRBV4-1 to TRBJ2-5; a possible D gene is TRBD1 (6 bases). Judging by the DNA end, TRBJ2-7 fits better; the J call may be wrong. Germline loops: CDR1 MGHRA, CDR2 YSYEKL. The CDR3 is made up of 17 amino acids. The CDR3 bases are TGCGCCAGCAGCCACGCAACATCACCGGACAGATACTACGAGCAGTACTTC. It is translated as CASSHATSPDRYYEQYF.

This sequence joins TRBV6-1 and TRBJ2-7, with D maybe TRBD1 (5 bases). In germline, CDR1 is MNHNS, CDR2 SASEGT. The V end was cut by 0 bases, the J end by 6 bases, with 12 bases between. CDR3 length equals 14 residues. The CDR3 sequence: CASSEAVRGGEQYF. The CDR3 DNA follows: TGTGCCAGCAGTGAAGCCGTTAGGGGCGGCGAGCAGTACTTC.

The chain uses TRBV6-5 and TRBJ1-1, with TRBD1 identical over 11 bases. In germline, CDR1 is MNHEY, CDR2 SVGAGI. The CDR3 totals 15 residues. J was trimmed by 7 bases and V by 4 bases; bases with no gene match: 8. As DNA, the CDR3 is TGTGCCAGCAGTTCTGGACAGGGGGCGATCCTTGAAGCTTTCTTT. Its translation: CASSSGQGAILEAFF.